This TCR beta chain was sequenced in a study of T cell responses to AZD1222 COVID-19 vaccine (dated by TCRdb to the early 2020s). General notes on the study: A total of about 250 trial participants underwent TCR sequencing, of whom roughly 210 had received two doses of AZD1222 and some 26 had received two doses of the MenACWY control vaccine. Trial participants were enrolled into age subgroups of 18-55, 56-69 and 70-plus years, which contained roughly 140, 27 and 60 TCR-sequenced participants, respectively. Points the paper makes about the study in general: Only a handful of AZD1222 recipients were SARS-CoV-2 seropositive at baseline, limiting conclusions about previously exposed vaccinees. Nearly half of unique spike-specific TCRs reportedly recognized epitopes outside regions mutated in the B.1.351 and B.1.1.7 variants. Because no day 14 peak-response samples were available, repertoires were characterized only after the peak T cell response. A significant rise in spike-specific TCR breadth and depth was observed after two AZD1222 doses relative to day 0 and relative to MenACWY recipients. The 56-69-year group was small, and its depth increase did not reach significance, likely because of low power. The vaccine-associated CD4 TCRs covered the entire spike protein, and the dominant responses fell in regions 160-218 and 743-854. Most participants were white British and females outnumbered males, and the authors suggested that clonal diversity may have been underestimated.

The CDR3 regions of human TCRbeta chains were subjected to immunosequencing. The source study handled its data this way. Repertoire TCRs were checked for matches against a reference library of SARS-CoV-2-specific TCRs that had been generated using the MIRA antigen-specificity platform. Breadth was defined as the fraction of unique TCRs that were SARS-CoV-2-associated, and depth was defined as the fraction of total T cells that were SARS-CoV-2-associated. Using the MIRA data, each spike-specific TCR was assigned both to the spike region to which the TCR was reactive and to a CD4 or CD8 class. Log10-transformed breadth and depth values were compared by one-way ANOVA with Sidak's multiple comparisons tests. Drawn from immuneACCESS, this table holds only the in-frame rearrangements with V and J called that TCRdb kept. Clones are partly lost; checked studies trace under half to an unresolved V gene and leave the rest unexplained. D and trimming were read from the DNA, whereas the V and J calls and clone size are those reported in that table. In this sample the table shows 85,000 or so clones, roughly 86% of which occur a single time. The leading ten clones occupy 5.6% of the sample.

This sample's time point label indicates: about 28 days (+/-7) after the second vaccine dose. Because spike-specific TCR depth and breadth did not differ between the two schedules, AZD1222 recipients who got a second dose at roughly 4 weeks were pooled with those who got a second dose at roughly 12 weeks. Vaccinee samples were obtained from the UK trials COV001 and COV002, which included a single-blind randomized controlled phase 2/3 trial of AZD1222 (ChAdOx1 nCoV-19) in healthy adults. Trial participant PBMC samples were collected at day 0 and day 28 after the second dose for TCRbeta chain sequencing. About this clone: Its antigen is not yet known. Base qualities are not at hand, and no much larger clone is one base apart.

The CDR3 measures 16 amino acids from cysteine to phenylalanine. Kept here is only the CDR3 DNA, which spans 48 bases and is read in frame from base 1. The sample consisted of peripheral blood, taken 28 days after the second AZD1222 dose. This sequence originates from an adult who received the AZD1222 COVID-19 vaccine. The rearrangement joined TRBV21-1 to TRBJ1-2; the table gives TRBD1 as D, unverified against the DNA. TRBV21-1 is annotated as a pseudogene. The DNA reads TGTGCCAGCAGCAAAAGACGGGGACAGGAAAACTATGGCTACACCTTC. Its protein is CASSKRRGQENYGYTF.